A single sample is the source of the 27 T cell receptor beta chains below, sequenced in a study of blood T cell repertoires in COVID-19. Clones were read by immunoSEQ multiplex PCR, and TCRdb kept only the in-frame ones, dropping some. The sample consists of approximately 200,000 clones, 70% to 90% of them appearing once. Sequencing was done on a sample of PBMCs or T cells enriched from blood (not recorded which). The source is a middle-aged man who had recovered from COVID-19.

J is TRBJ2-4 and V is TRBV5-4; D perhaps matches TRBD2 (5 bases). This CDR3 comprises 15 residues. Germline lookup yields CDR1 SGHNT and CDR2 YYREEE (reference sequence). Trimming pared 0 bases from V and 4 bases from J, leaving 11 bases between. This CDR3 is CASSLVAGGKNIQYF. The CDR3 DNA follows: TGTGCCAGCAGCTTGGTGGCGGGTGGGAAAAACATTCAGTACTTC.

The chain employs TRBV5-4 and TRBJ2-7; TRBD1 is a possible D gene (5 bases). V was cut by 4 bases and J by 6 bases, with 20 bases left in between. Germline V CDR1 and CDR2: SGHNT, YYREEE (reference sequence). The CDR3 has 15 residues. CDR3 sequence: CASSRFGRAGPEQYF. CDR3 coding DNA: TGTGCCAGCAGCCGTTTTGGAAGGGCAGGGCCCGAGCAGTACTTC. The full variable domain, completed using reference TRBV5-4 and TRBJ2-7, is ETGVTQSPTHLIKTRGQQVTLRCSSQSGHNTVSWYQQALGQGPQFIFQYYREEENGRGNFPPRFSGLQFPNYSSELNVNALELDDSALYLCASSRFGRAGPEQYFGPGTRLTVT.

This clone was detected once. The rearrangement uses TRBV11-2 and TRBJ2-3, with TRBD2 matching over 10 bases. V was clipped by 0 bases and J by 6 bases; unmatched bases: 6. The V gene's germline CDR1 is SGHAT and CDR2 FQNNGV. The CDR3 has 16 amino acids. The CDR3 reads CASSLDLLAGVDTQYF. CDR3 nucleotides: TGTGCCAGCAGCTTAGATCTGCTAGCGGGGGTGGATACGCAGTATTTT. The full variable domain, with the rest looked up from reference TRBV11-2 and TRBJ2-3, is EAGVAQSPRYKIIEKRQSVAFWCNPISGHATLYWYQQILGQGPKLLIQFQNNGVVDDSQLPKDRFSAERLKGVDSTLKIQPAKLEDSAVYLCASSLDLLAGVDTQYFGPGTRLTVL.

V is TRBV30 and J is TRBJ1-6; D perhaps matches TRBD1 (5 bases). Per the germline V gene, CDR1 is GTSNPN and CDR2 is SVGIG (reference sequence). Trimming took 6 bases from V and 7 from J, leaving 16 bases between them. The CDR3 is 14 amino acids. In nucleotides, the CDR3 is TGTGCCTGCTCCAGGTTGACAGAAAATTCACCCCTCCACTTT. Translating it yields CACSRLTENSPLHF.

About this clone: The same CDR3 can be traced to other DNA sequences in this sample. The chain uses TRBV18 and TRBJ1-5; D may be TRBD1 (5 bases). The CDR3 length is 13 residues. V shed 3 bases and J shed 4 bases, with 7 bases lying between them. Germline V gene sequence: CDR1 KGHSH, CDR2 LQKENI. The CDR3 nucleotides are TGTGCCAGCTCACCGGGGGGGAATCAGCCCCAGCATTTT. Its translation is CASSPGGNQPQHF.

This clone has more than one count but fewer than ten. CDR3 DNA: TGTGCCAGCAGCTTAGGATCGGTAGCGGGGGGGAGCGCGGAGACCCAGTACTTC. This codes for CASSLGSVAGGSAETQYF. The genes are TRBV7-7 and TRBJ2-5; the match to TRBD2 covers 11 bases. Germline assignment: CDR1 SSHAT and CDR2 FNYEAQ (reference sequence). This CDR3 region has 18 residues. Trimming removed 1 base from V and 5 bases from J; junction bases left unmatched: 12.

The chain combines TRBV2 with TRBJ2-3; 9 bases are a match to TRBD2. CDR1 and CDR2 from the germline V gene are SNHLY and FYNNEI. The CDR3 sequence is 15 residues long. Trimming removed 8 bases from V and 2 bases from J; junction bases left unmatched: 8. The CDR3 nucleotides read TGTGCCAGCCCCAATAGCGGGAGCCCCACAGATACGCAGTATTTT. This codes for CASPNSGSPTDTQYF.

V usage is TRBV5-1 and J usage is TRBJ1-4, with 11 bases identical to TRBD1. J was trimmed by 7 bases and V by 6 bases; bases with no gene match: 2. CDR3 length: 13 residues. Germline-derived CDR1 and CDR2 are SGHRS and YFSETQ. DNA for the CDR3: TGCGCCAGCAAGGGGACAGGGGGTGAAAAACTGTTTTTT. Translating it yields CASKGTGGEKLFF.

Concerning this clone: Distinct nucleotide sequences in the sample also encode this CDR3. The genes are TRBV5-1 and TRBJ1-2, with TRBD1 identical over 11 bases. J lost 4 bases, V lost 4 bases, and 3 bases had no gene match. Germline-derived CDR1 and CDR2 are SGHRS and YFSETQ. This CDR3 region has 14 residues. This CDR3 is CASSPGQGGYGYTF. The DNA of the CDR3 is TGCGCCAGCAGCCCGGGACAGGGGGGCTATGGCTACACCTTC.

The chain employs TRBV7-2 and TRBJ2-1, with D possibly TRBD2 on 5 matching bases. Germline V CDR1 and CDR2: SGHTA, FQGNSA. V lost 1 base to trimming and J lost 7 bases, with 14 bases between them. This CDR3 region has 15 residues. CDR3 coding DNA: TGTGCCAGCAGCTTAGAGAAGGGCCGGGGAAATGAGCAGTTCTTC. This codes for CASSLEKGRGNEQFF.

This clone showed up just a few times. This rearrangement joins TRBV19 to TRBJ1-1; a possible D gene is TRBD1 (6 bases). CDR1 and CDR2 from the germline V gene are LNHDA and SQIVND (reference sequence). Trimming pared 3 bases from V and 10 bases from J, leaving 15 bases between. This CDR3 contains 13 residues. The CDR3 DNA follows: TGTGCCAGTAGTATCCGGGACACCTTTAGAGCTTTCTTT. Translated: CASSIRDTFRAFF. The full variable domain, rest sourced from reference TRBV19 and TRBJ1-1, is DGGITQSPKYLFRKEGQNVTLSCEQNLNHDAMYWYRQDPGQGLRLIYYSQIVNDFQKGDIAEGYSVSREKKESFPLTVTSAQKNPTAFYLCASSIRDTFRAFFGQGTRLTVV.

V gene TRBV12-5 combines with J gene TRBJ2-3; TRBD2 is a possible D gene (5 bases). The CDR3 extends over 15 amino acids. Trimming stripped 7 bases from V and 1 base from J, with 15 bases between. CDR1 is LGHNT, CDR2 FRNRAP, per germline. For the CDR3, the DNA is TGTGCTAGTGCTCCTTTGGGGAGAGGCACAGATACGCAGTATTTT. Amino acid sequence: CASAPLGRGTDTQYF.

V gene TRBV24-1 combines with J gene TRBJ2-2, with D hard to call. Germline loops: CDR1 KGHDR, CDR2 SFDVKD. With 5 bases removed from V and 2 bases from J, the gap between germline ends came to 5 bases. The CDR3 loop spans 13 amino acids. Here the CDR3 reads CATSALNTGELFF. In nucleotides, the CDR3 is TGTGCCACCAGTGCCCTAAACACCGGGGAGCTGTTTTTT.

The chain joins TRBV6-1 to TRBJ2-1; TRBD2 is a possible D gene (6 bases). The V gene lost 6 bases and the J gene lost 5 bases, with 14 bases spanning the gap. The CDR3 is made up of 14 amino acids. Germline CDR1 is MNHNS and CDR2 is SASEGT. CDR3 nucleotides: TGTGCCAGCAGGTTCAAGACTAGAGACAATGAGCAGTTCTTC. Its translation is CASRFKTRDNEQFF.

In its sample, this clone was seen once. DNA for the CDR3: TGTGCCAGCAGTCTTTACACGGGGACAGGAGCTTTCTTT. As protein: CASSLYTGTGAFF. V gene TRBV2 combines with J gene TRBJ1-1; 8 nucleotides align to TRBD1. The CDR3 has 13 amino acids. V lost 5 bases to trimming and J lost 10 bases; unmatched junction nucleotides: 9. Germline V gene lookup returns CDR1 SNHLY and CDR2 FYNNEI. Supplemented by reference TRBV2 and TRBJ1-1, the full variable domain reads EPEVTQTPSHQVTQMGQEVILRCVPISNHLYFYWYRQILGQKVEFLVSFYNNEISEKSEIFDDQFSVERPDGSNFTLKIRSTKLEDSAMYFCASSLYTGTGAFFGQGTRLTVV.

This rearrangement joins TRBV7-8 to TRBJ1-1; D unclear. In germline, CDR1 is SGHVS, CDR2 FQNEAQ. The CDR3 contains 13 residues. Trimming removed 10 bases from V and 7 bases from J, with 19 bases in between. In nucleotides, the CDR3 is TGTGCCACCTTGGGCAGATCCCCTGTTGAAGCTTTCTTT. Its protein is CATLGRSPVEAFF.

The chain carries TRBV19 and TRBJ2-7, with a tentative D call TRBD1 (5 bases). CDR3 size: 13 residues. The V end lost 6 bases, the J end lost 0 bases, and 9 bases lay between the germline ends. The germline gives CDR1 LNHDA, CDR2 SQIVND (reference sequence). As DNA, the CDR3 is TGTGCCAGTAGACAGGCGGCCTCCTACGAGCAGTACTTC. Translating gives CASRQAASYEQYF. The full variable domain, in which reference TRBV19 and TRBJ2-7 provide the parts outside the CDR3, is DGGITQSPKYLFRKEGQNVTLSCEQNLNHDAMYWYRQDPGQGLRLIYYSQIVNDFQKGDIAEGYSVSREKKESFPLTVTSAQKNPTAFYLCASRQAASYEQYFGPGTRLTVT.

The chain uses TRBV5-1 and TRBJ1-2; 7 nucleotides match TRBD1. J lost 6 bases, V lost 0 bases, and 5 bases had no gene match. The germline CDR1 and CDR2 sequences are SGHRS and YFSETQ. The CDR3 is 14 amino acids. The CDR3 coding sequence is TGCGCCAGCAGCTTGGCCGGGACAGACGATGGCTACACCTTC. It translates to CASSLAGTDDGYTF.

The chain links TRBV11-3 to TRBJ2-1; weak D call: TRBD2 (6 bases). The CDR3 is 17 amino acids. V shed 4 bases and J shed 1 base, with 17 bases lying between them. CDR1 and CDR2 (germline): SGHNT, YENEEA. CDR3 amino acids: CASSSPGWEASYNEQFF. The CDR3 nucleotides are TGTGCCAGCAGCTCCCCAGGGTGGGAGGCGTCCTACAATGAGCAGTTCTTC.

This clone was observed a single time. The V call is TRBV30, the J call TRBJ2-4; D is perhaps TRBD2 (5 bases). The CDR3 loop spans 12 amino acids. Trimming cost V 4 bases and J 4 bases, with 8 bases left between them. The germline V gene has CDR1 GTSNPN and CDR2 SVGIG (reference sequence). CDR3 nucleotide sequence: TGTGCCTGGACGGGAATGAAAAACATTCAGTACTTC. Translated, it gives CAWTGMKNIQYF.

The chain joins TRBV5-6 to TRBJ2-7; D perhaps matches TRBD1 (5 bases). Germline-derived CDR1 and CDR2 are SGHDT and YYEEEE. V lost 3 bases and J 9 bases, leaving 25 bases between the germline ends. The CDR3 consists of 16 residues. CDR3 nucleotides: TGTGCCAGCAGCTCCCGACAGCGCGATGGGTTTAGGGGGCAGTACTTC. It translates to CASSSRQRDGFRGQYF.

The chain uses TRBV30 and TRBJ1-5; 8 bases fit TRBD1. The length of the CDR3 is 17 residues. V lost 3 bases, J lost 1 base, and 11 bases stayed unmatched. CDR1 and CDR2 from the germline V gene are GTSNPN and SVGIG (reference sequence). The CDR3 spells CAWSTPGQGLSNQPQHF. The CDR3 coding sequence is TGTGCCTGGAGCACCCCCGGACAGGGATTGAGCAATCAGCCCCAGCATTTT.

The chain is built from TRBV5-1 and TRBJ1-1; perhaps TRBD1 as D (5 bases). Germline loops: CDR1 SGHRS, CDR2 YFSETQ. Between the trimmed V and J ends, which lost 5 bases and 6 bases, there was a span of 17 bases. CDR3 size: 14 residues. The CDR3 spells CASRRDSQSPEAFF. For the CDR3, the DNA is TGCGCCAGCAGGCGGGACTCCCAAAGCCCTGAAGCTTTCTTT.

This chain links TRBV9 with TRBJ2-2; 7 bases agree with TRBD2. Germline CDR1 is SGDLS and CDR2 is YYNGEE. The CDR3 length is 16 residues. V shed 0 bases, J shed 2 bases, and the junction held 4 bases outside the gene matches. The CDR3 coding sequence is TGTGCCAGCAGCGTAGGTGGGACTACTAACACCGGGGAGCTGTTTTTT. Its protein product is CASSVGGTTNTGELFF.

The V gene is TRBV6-5, the J gene TRBJ2-1; 7 nucleotides agree with TRBD2. Germline values: CDR1 MNHEY, CDR2 SVGAGI. J lost 3 bases, V lost 2 bases, and 1 base had no gene match. The CDR3 contains 14 residues. CDR3 region: CASSYPGGYNEQFF. CDR3 DNA: TGTGCCAGCAGTTACCCGGGGGGCTACAATGAGCAGTTCTTC.

This clone appeared once. The rearrangement uses TRBV14 and TRBJ2-7; TRBD2 matches at 13 bases. Germline V CDR1 and CDR2: SGHDN, FVKESK. The CDR3 has 17 amino acids. The J segment lost 2 bases and the V segment lost 3 bases, leaving 7 bases of the junction unmatched. The CDR3 nucleotides read TGTGCCAGCAGCCACGGGCAACTAGCGGGAGGGACCTACGAGCAGTACTTC. Amino acids: CASSHGQLAGGTYEQYF.

J is TRBJ2-3 and V is TRBV10-3; D gene uncertain. Deletions cut 5 bases from V and 2 bases from J, with 8 bases between. The CDR3 runs to 13 residues. Germline V gene lookup returns CDR1 ENHRY and CDR2 SYGVKD. The DNA for the CDR3 is TGTGCCATCAGTCCACCTAACACAGATACGCAGTATTTT. Translating gives CAISPPNTDTQYF.